This TCR beta chain was recovered during a study of T cell repertoires in cytomegalovirus infection. Whole-study context: Based on public TCR beta signatures, there were indications of CMV infection and of a matching HLA type.

TCRdb re-analysed the reads in MiXCR, keeping a single row per CDR3 protein. The sample includes 300,000 or so distinct CDR3 sequences, about 9.1% of them seen just once. Many counts were recorded for this clonotype. The V end was cut by 4 bases, the J end by 0 bases, with 13 bases between. This CDR3 region has 16 residues. Germline-derived CDR1 and CDR2 are MNHEY and SVGEGT. The genes are TRBV6-2 or TRBV6-3 and TRBJ2-4; maybe TRBD1 (6 bases). The sequence was obtained from a human donor in good health (CMV status not recorded). Some clones in this sample may be carry-over from other donors' samples. The specimen sequenced was PBMCs. The CDR3 DNA reads TGTGCCAGCAGTTCAAATACAGGGAGAGCCAAAAACATTCAGTACTTC. It specifies CASSSNTGRAKNIQYF.